These 5 T cell receptor beta chains were sequenced from one sample in a study of blood T cell repertoires in COVID-19. Sequencing was performed with immunoSEQ multiplex PCR; in TCRdb, only in-frame clones are kept and a portion is missing. The sample has some 310,000 clones; roughly 89% are singletons. Sequencing was done on a sample of PBMCs or T cells enriched from blood (not recorded which). Source of these receptors: a woman aged 25-40 years who had recovered from COVID-19.

V and J are TRBV6-5 and TRBJ2-3, with D tentatively TRBD1 (5 bases). V lost 4 bases, J lost 5 bases, and 10 bases lay in between. CDR1 is MNHEY and CDR2 is SVGAGI in the germline V gene. This CDR3 is 13 amino acids long. CDR3 loop: CASSSQGRDTQYF. CDR3 DNA sequence: TGTGCCAGCAGTTCTCAGGGTCGAGATACGCAGTATTTT.

This rearrangement joins TRBV19 to TRBJ1-1; TRBD1 aligns across 7 bases. This CDR3 comprises 16 residues. In germline, CDR1 is LNHDA, CDR2 SQIVND (reference sequence). Unmatched junction bases numbered 11, after V lost 7 bases and J lost 0 bases. The CDR3 reads CASTPGTEFMNTEAFF. The CDR3 nucleotides are TGTGCCAGTACCCCCGGGACAGAGTTCATGAACACTGAAGCTTTCTTT. The variable domain in full, with the rest retrieved from reference TRBV19 and TRBJ1-1, is DGGITQSPKYLFRKEGQNVTLSCEQNLNHDAMYWYRQDPGQGLRLIYYSQIVNDFQKGDIAEGYSVSREKKESFPLTVTSAQKNPTAFYLCASTPGTEFMNTEAFFGQGTRLTVV.

The rearrangement joins TRBV12-3 or TRBV12-4 to TRBJ2-7; D unclear. The CDR3 runs 13 residues. Trimming took off 6 bases at V and 1 base at J, with 10 bases between the two ends. The CDR3 region is CASRSVISYEQYF. The CDR3 nucleotides read TGTGCCAGCAGATCAGTGATATCCTACGAGCAGTACTTC.

This chain connects TRBV7-9 to TRBJ2-6, with unresolved D. V dropped 3 bases and J dropped 2 bases, with 2 bases sitting between them. This CDR3 has 13 residues. CDR1 SEHNR and CDR2 FQNEAQ come from the germline V gene (reference sequence). The CDR3 region has the DNA TGTGCCAGCAGCTTTACTGGGGCCAACGTCCTGACTTTC. Translation gives CASSFTGANVLTF.

The rearrangement links TRBV6-5 to TRBJ1-2, with 8 nucleotides matching TRBD1. The trim removed 6 bases at V and 3 bases at J, leaving 6 bases unmatched. This CDR3 is 14 amino acids long. Germline values: CDR1 MNHEY, CDR2 SVGAGI. In DNA form, the CDR3 reads TGTGCCAGCAGGCTGGGACAGGAGGACTATGGCTACACCTTC. Translation: CASRLGQEDYGYTF.